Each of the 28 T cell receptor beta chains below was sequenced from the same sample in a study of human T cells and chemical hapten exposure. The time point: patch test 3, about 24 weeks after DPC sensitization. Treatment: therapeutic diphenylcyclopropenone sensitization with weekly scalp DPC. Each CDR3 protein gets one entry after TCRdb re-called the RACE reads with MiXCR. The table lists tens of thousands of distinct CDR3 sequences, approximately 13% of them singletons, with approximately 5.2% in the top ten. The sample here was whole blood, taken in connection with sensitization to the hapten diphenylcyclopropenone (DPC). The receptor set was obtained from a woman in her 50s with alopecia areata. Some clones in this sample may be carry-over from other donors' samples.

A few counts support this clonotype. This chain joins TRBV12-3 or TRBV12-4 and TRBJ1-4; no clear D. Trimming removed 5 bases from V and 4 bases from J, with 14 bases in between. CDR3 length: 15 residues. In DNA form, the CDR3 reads TGTGCCAGCAGTCCAAGCCAAGTCCTTAATGAAAAACTGTTTTTT. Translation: CASSPSQVLNEKLFF.

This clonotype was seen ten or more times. The CDR3 bases are TGCGCCAGCAGCTTGGACACTGAAGCTTTCTTT. This encodes CASSLDTEAFF. The V call is TRBV5-1, the J call TRBJ1-1; unclear D gene. Per germline, CDR1 SGHRS and CDR2 YFSETQ. This CDR3 is 11 amino acids long. V shed 0 bases and J shed 3 bases, with 0 bases lying between them.

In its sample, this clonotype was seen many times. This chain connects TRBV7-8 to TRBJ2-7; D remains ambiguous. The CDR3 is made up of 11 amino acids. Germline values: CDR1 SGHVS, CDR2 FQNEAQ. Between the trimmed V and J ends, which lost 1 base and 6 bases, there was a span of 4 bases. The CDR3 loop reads CASSLGAEQYF. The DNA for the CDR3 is TGTGCCAGCAGCTTAGGGGCCGAGCAGTACTTC.

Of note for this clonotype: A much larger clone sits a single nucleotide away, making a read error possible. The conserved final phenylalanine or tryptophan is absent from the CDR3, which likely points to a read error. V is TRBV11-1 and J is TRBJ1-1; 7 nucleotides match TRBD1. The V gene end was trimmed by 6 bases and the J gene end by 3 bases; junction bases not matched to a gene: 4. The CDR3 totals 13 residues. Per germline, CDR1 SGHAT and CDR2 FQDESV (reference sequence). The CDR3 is CASSTDRDTEAFY. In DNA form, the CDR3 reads TGTGCCAGCAGTACAGACAGGGACACTGAAGCTTTCTAT.

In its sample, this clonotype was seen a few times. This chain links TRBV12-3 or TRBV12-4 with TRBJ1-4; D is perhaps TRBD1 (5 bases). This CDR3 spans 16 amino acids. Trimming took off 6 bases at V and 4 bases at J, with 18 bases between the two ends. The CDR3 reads CASSEGRPTNNEKLFF. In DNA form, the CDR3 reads TGTGCCAGCAGCGAGGGACGGCCCACAAATAATGAAAAACTGTTTTTT.

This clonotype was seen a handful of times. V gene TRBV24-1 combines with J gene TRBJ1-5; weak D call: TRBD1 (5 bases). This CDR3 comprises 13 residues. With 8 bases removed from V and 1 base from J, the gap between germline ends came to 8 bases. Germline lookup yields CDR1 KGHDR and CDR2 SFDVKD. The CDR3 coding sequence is TGTGCCACCACCCAGGGCAGCAATCAGCCCCAGCATTTT. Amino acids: CATTQGSNQPQHF.

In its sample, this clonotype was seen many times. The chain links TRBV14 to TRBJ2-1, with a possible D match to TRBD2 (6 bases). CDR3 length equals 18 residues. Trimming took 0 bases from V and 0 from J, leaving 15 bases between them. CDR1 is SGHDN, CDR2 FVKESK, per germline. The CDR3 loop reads CASSQDGGLVFSYNEQFF. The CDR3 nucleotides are TGTGCCAGCAGCCAAGATGGGGGGTTGGTATTCTCCTACAATGAGCAGTTCTTC.

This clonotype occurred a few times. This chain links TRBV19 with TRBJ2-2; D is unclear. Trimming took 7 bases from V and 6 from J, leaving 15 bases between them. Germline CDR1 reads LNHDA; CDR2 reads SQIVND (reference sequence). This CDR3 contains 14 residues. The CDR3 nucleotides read TGTGCCAGTAAGGAGCAGGCCCTACCCGGGGAGCTGTTTTTT. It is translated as CASKEQALPGELFF.

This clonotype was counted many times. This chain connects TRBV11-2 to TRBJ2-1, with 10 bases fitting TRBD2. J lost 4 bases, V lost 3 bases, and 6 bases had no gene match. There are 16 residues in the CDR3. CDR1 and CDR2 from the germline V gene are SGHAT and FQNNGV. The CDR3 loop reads CASSFPASGSYNEQFF. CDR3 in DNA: TGTGCCAGCAGCTTTCCTGCTAGCGGGAGTTACAATGAGCAGTTCTTC.

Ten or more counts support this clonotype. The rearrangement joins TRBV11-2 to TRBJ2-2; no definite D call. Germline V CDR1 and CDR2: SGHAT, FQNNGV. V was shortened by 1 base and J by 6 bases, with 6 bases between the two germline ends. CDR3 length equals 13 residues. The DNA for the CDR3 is TGTGCCAGCAGCTTAGCGGCGCCCGGGGAGCTGTTTTTT. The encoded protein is CASSLAAPGELFF.

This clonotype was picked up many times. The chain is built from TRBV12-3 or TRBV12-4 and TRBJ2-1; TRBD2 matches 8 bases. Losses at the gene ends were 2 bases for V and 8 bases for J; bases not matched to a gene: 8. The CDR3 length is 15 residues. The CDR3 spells CASSLSSGSQYEQFF. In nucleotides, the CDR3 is TGTGCCAGCAGTTTATCCAGCGGGAGTCAGTATGAGCAGTTCTTC.

The DNA for the CDR3 is TGTGCCAGCAGCTCCCGGAGGCCCACTGAAGCTTTCTTT. Protein: CASSSRRPTEAFF. The chain is built from TRBV11-2 and TRBJ1-1, with D uncertain. The CDR3 contains 13 residues. The V gene lost 4 bases and the J gene lost 4 bases, with 10 bases spanning the gap. Germline V gene data show CDR1 as SGHAT and CDR2 as FQNNGV.

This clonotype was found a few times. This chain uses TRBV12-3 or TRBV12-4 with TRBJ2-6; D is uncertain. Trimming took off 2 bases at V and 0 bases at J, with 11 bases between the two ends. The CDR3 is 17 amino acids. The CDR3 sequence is CASSLIPPGSGANVLTF. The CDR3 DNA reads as TGTGCCAGCAGTTTAATTCCCCCCGGCTCTGGGGCCAACGTCCTGACTTTC.

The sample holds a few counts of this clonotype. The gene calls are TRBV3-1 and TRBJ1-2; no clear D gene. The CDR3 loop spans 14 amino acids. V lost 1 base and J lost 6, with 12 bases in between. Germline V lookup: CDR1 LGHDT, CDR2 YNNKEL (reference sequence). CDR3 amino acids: CASSQGQKGDGYTF. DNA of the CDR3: TGTGCCAGCAGCCAAGGCCAAAAGGGAGATGGCTACACCTTC. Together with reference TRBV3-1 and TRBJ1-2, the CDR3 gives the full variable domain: DTAVSQTPKYLVTQMGNDKSIKCEQNLGHDTMYWYKQDSKKFLKIMFSYNNKELIINETVPNRFSPKSPDKAHLNLHINSLELGDSAVYFCASSQGQKGDGYTFGSGTRLTVV.

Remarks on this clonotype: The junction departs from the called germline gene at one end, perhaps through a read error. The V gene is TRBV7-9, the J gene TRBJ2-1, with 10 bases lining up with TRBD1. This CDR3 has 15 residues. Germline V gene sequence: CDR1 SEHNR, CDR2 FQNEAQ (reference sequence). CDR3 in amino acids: CTSSPPPGQGTEQFF. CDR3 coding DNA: TGTACCAGCAGCCCTCCGCCGGGACAGGGGACTGAGCAGTTCTTC.

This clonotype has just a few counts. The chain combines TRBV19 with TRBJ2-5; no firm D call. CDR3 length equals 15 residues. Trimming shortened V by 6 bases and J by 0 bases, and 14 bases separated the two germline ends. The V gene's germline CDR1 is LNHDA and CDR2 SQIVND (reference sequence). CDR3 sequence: CASRPSGRYQETQYF. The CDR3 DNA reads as TGTGCCAGTAGACCTTCCGGGCGGTACCAAGAGACCCAGTACTTC. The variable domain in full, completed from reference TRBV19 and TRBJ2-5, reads DGGITQSPKYLFRKEGQNVTLSCEQNLNHDAMYWYRQDPGQGLRLIYYSQIVNDFQKGDIAEGYSVSREKKESFPLTVTSAQKNPTAFYLCASRPSGRYQETQYFGPGTRLLVL.

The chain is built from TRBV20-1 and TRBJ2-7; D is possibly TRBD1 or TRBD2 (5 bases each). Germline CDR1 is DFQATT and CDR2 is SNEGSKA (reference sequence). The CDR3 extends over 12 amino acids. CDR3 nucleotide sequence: TGCAGAATACCGGGACCGGCCTACGAGCAGTACTTC. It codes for CRIPGPAYEQYF.

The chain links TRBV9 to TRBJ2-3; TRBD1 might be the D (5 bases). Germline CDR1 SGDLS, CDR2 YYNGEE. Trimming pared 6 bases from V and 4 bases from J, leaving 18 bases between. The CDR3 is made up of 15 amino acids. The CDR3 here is CASNEGAPVADTQYF. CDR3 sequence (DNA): TGTGCCAGCAACGAAGGGGCGCCGGTCGCAGATACGCAGTATTTT.

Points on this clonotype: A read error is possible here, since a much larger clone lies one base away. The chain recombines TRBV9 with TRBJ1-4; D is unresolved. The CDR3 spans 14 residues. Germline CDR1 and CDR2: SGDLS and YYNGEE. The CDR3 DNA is TGTGCCAGCAGCGTACTCCCCACTAATGAAAAACAGTTTTTT. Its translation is CASSVLPTNEKQFF.

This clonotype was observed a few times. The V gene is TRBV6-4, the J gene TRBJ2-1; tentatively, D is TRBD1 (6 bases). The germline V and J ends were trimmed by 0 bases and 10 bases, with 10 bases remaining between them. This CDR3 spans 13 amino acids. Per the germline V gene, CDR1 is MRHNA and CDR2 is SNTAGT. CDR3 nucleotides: TGTGCCAGCAGTGACTCCGTCGGACAGGAGCAGTTCTTC. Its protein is CASSDSVGQEQFF.

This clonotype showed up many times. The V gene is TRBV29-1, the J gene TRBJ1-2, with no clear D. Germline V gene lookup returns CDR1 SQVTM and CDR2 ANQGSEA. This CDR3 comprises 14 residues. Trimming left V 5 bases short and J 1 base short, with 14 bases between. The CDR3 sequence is CSVPARAINYGYTF. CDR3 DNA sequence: TGCAGCGTTCCGGCGAGAGCTATTAACTATGGCTACACCTTC.

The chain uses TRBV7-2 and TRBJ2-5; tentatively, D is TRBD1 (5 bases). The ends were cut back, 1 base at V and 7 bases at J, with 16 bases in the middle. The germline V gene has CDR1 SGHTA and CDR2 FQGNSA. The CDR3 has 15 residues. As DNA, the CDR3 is TGTGCCAGCAGCTTAGTAGGCCGATTAGGGGTGACCCAGTACTTC. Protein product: CASSLVGRLGVTQYF. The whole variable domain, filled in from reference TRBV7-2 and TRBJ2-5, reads GAGVSQSPSNKVTEKGKDVELRCDPISGHTALYWYRQSLGQGLEFLIYFQGNSAPDKSGLPSDRFSAERTGGSVSTLTIQRTQQEDSAVYLCASSLVGRLGVTQYFGPGTRLLVL.

The CDR3 spells CASSQWPGGYEQFF. CDR3 DNA sequence: TGTGCCAGCAGCCAATGGCCAGGGGGATATGAGCAGTTCTTC. The chain uses TRBV3-1 and TRBJ2-1, with 7 nucleotides matching TRBD1. Trimming at V came to 2 bases and at J to 8 bases, leaving 6 bases not matched to a gene. The CDR3 runs 14 residues. Per the germline V gene, CDR1 is LGHDT and CDR2 is YNNKEL (reference sequence).

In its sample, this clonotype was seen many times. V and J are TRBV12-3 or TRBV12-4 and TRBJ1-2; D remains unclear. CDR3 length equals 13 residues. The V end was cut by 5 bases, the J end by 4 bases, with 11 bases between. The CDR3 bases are TGTGCCAGCAGTCCTGGTGACCCCTATGGCTACACCTTC. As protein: CASSPGDPYGYTF.

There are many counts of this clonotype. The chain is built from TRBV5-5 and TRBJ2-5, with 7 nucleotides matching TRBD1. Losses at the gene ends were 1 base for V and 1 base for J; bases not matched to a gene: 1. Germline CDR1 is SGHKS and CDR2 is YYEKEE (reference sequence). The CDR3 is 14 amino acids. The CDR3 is CASSLWDSQETQYF. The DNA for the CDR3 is TGTGCCAGCAGCTTGTGGGACAGCCAAGAGACCCAGTACTTC.

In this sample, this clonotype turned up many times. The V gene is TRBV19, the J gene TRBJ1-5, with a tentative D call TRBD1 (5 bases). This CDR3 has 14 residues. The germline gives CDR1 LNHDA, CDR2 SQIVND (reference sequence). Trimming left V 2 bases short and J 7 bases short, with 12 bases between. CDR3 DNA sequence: TGTGCCAGTAGTATATCTCAGGGAGGCCAGCCCCAGCATTTT. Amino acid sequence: CASSISQGGQPQHF.

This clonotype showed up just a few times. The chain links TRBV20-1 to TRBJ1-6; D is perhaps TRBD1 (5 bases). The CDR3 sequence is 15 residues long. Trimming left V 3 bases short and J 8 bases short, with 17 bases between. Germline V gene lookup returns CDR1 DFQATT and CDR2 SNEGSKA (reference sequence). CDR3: CSASFSSGRYSPLHF. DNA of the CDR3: TGCAGTGCTAGTTTTTCTTCGGGGCGCTATTCACCCCTCCACTTT.

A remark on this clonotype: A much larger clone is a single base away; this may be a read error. CDR3 loop: CASGYMPESNTGELFF. The CDR3 nucleotides read TGTGCCAGCGGTTACATGCCAGAATCGAACACCGGGGAGCTGTTTTTT. The chain couples TRBV6-5 to TRBJ2-2; D is ambiguous. The CDR3 is 16 residues long. Germline V lookup: CDR1 MNHEY, CDR2 SVGAGI.